This TCR beta chain emerged from a study of regulatory T cells in long-lasting Graves disease. Across the whole study: New Graves' disease cases had less than 3 months of antithyroid drugs. Whole-study findings and limits: Accuracy could have been hurt by small sample size.

The time point is: newly diagnosed GD, antithyroid drugs for less than 3 months. Making the TCR library involved RNA that had been extracted from PBMCs. With 2 bases clipped from V and 2 bases from J, the junction kept 11 bases outside the gene matches. The CDR3 spans 18 residues. Germline V gene data show CDR1 as LGHNA and CDR2 as YNFKEQ. There are a few counts of this clonotype. Its antigen is still unknown. Construction of the TCR beta libraries employed iRepertoire HTBI primers in conjunction with Arm-PCR of CDR3 regions. In the authors' methods: The samples yielded some 62 TRBV and 14 to 15 TRBJ segments. One entry per CDR3 protein results from TCRdb running MiXCR on the multiplex PCR reads. TCRdb, not the authors, supplied the V and J calls. Seen here are 580,000 or so distinct CDR3 sequences, roughly 15% observed once, and the top ten hold about 11%. The same sample was also studied in work on T cells in Graves' hyperthyroidism and ophthalmopathy. This second study says: Hyperthyroidism was newly diagnosed in patients aged 18 to 65 (duration under 2 months).

The chain recombines TRBV4-2 with TRBJ2-3; 9 bases are shared with TRBD2. This sequence originates from a man between 18 and 29 years old with Graves disease. The source was peripheral blood mononuclear cells (PBMCs), collected at new diagnosis, from a patient treated with antithyroid drugs. The CDR3 bases are TGTGCCAGCAGCCAAACCCTTGGGATAGCGGGAGCCACAGATACGCAGTATTTT. This sequence encodes CASSQTLGIAGATDTQYF.